This T cell receptor beta chain is from a study of breast tumors, draining lymph nodes, adjacent tissues. This clonotype was recorded many times. Its antigen is as yet unknown. Axillary draining lymph nodes of breast cancer patients supplied the node samples. Study-wide findings and caveats: Compared with basal-like, luminal-like tumors shared significantly more repertoire with nontumor tissue. Findings are consistent with lymph node origin and intratumoral expansion of most tumor T cells. Tumor repertoires ranked between lymph nodes and nontumor tissue in diversity, with V and J gene preferences.

V lost 3 bases, J lost 0 bases, and 9 bases lay in between. This CDR3 is 15 amino acids long. Per the germline V gene, CDR1 is ENHRY and CDR2 is SYGVKD. TCRdb reprocessed the multiplex PCR reads with MiXCR, giving one entry per CDR3 protein. The sample includes 150,000 or so distinct CDR3 sequences, 30% to 35% of them seen just once. The receptor was isolated from a female donor with breast cancer. Some clones in this sample may be carry-over from other donors' samples. The sequenced material came from axillary lymph node tissue. The chain combines TRBV10-3 with TRBJ1-5, with D uncertain. DNA for the CDR3: TGTGCCATCAGTGAAAGGGATTATAGCAATCAGCCCCAGCATTTT. It yields the protein CAISERDYSNQPQHF.